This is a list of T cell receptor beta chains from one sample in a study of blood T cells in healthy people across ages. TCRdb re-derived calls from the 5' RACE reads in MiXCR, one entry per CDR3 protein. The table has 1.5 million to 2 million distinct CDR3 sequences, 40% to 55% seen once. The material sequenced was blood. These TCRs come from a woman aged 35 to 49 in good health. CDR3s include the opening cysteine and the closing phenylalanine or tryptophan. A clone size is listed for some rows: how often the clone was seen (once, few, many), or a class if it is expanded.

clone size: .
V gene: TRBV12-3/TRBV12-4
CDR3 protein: CASSRSTDMSSYEQYF

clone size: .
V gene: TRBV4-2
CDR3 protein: CASSQGLAGEGNEQFF

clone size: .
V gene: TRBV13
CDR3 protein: CASSPRGQGDNEQFF

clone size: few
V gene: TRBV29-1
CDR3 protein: CSVYGPGVNLAKNIQYF

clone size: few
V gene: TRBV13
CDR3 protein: CASGIGSSYEQYF

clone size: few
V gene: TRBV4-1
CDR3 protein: CASSQGNGQETQYF

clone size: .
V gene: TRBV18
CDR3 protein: CASSRGQKNYEQYF

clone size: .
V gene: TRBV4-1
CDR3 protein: CASSDTGRNQPQHF

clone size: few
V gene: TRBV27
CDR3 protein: CATGVGTDTQYF

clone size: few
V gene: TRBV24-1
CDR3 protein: CATSDPDRGETQYF

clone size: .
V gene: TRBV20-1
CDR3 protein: CSARPMEGLQTQYF

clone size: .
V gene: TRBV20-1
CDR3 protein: CSARYPGTGGETQYF

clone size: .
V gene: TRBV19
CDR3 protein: CASSIQDRGHEQYF

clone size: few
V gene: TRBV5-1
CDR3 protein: CASSLTGLAGGGANVLTF

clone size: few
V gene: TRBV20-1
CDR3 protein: CSARETVATQYF

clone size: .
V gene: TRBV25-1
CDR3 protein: CASSLGSFETQYF

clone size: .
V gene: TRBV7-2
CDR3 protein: CASSLSASGGAGDNEQFF

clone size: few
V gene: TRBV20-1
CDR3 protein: CSGIAVYGYTF

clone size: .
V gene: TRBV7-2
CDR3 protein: CASSLGSSGRMVETQYF

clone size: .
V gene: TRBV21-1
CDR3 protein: CASSKLELSSYNEQFF

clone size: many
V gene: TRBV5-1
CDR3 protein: CASSLNGQETQYF

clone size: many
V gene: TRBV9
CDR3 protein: CASSAAADEQFF

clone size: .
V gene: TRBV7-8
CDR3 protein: CASSFKTSGGGEQYF

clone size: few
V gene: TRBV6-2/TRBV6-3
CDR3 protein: CASSPRHYEQYF

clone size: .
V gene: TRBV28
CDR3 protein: CASIPSRTGKMSSYNEQYF

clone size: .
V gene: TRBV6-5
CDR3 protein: CASSYVPANEKLFF

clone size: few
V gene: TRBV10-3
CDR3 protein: CASKGRDSYEQYF

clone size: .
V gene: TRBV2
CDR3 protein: CASRLAGVSEQFF

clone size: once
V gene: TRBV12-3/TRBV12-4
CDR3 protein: CASRSSGGGGDTQYF

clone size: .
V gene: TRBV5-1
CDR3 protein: CASSRGLGAETDTQYF

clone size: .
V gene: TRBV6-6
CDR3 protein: CASSKQVGNQPQHF

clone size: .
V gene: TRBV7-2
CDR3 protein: CASCGGLAGAVPSYEQYF

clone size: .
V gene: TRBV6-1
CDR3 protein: CASSEHVYGYTF

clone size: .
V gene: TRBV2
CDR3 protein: CASSKDRFVGNIQYF

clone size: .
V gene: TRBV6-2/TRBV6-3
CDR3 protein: CASSAIGFGYEQYF

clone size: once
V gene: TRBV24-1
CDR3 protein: CATSEPGTGTNEQYF

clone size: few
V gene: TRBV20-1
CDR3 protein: CSAPLGLAASTDTQYF

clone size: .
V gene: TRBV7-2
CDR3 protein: CASSRDSGGAILGELFF

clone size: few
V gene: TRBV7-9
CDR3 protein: CASSSPQEQFF

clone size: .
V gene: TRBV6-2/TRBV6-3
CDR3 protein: CASSYVSGVASTDTQYF

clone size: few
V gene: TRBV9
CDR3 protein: CASSVAVRPGSSYEQYF

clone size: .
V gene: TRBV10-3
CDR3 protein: CAMGLAGVSGGTQYF

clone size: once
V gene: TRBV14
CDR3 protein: CASSQAVVVLQETQYF

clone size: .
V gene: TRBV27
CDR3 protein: CASSSGRDRGPWNSPLHF

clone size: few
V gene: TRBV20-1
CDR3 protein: CSANEGEVYGYTF

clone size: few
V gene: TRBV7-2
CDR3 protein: CASSPNRDLAKNIQYF

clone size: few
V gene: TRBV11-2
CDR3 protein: CASSLRGLAGVSSYEQYF

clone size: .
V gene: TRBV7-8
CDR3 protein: CASSHPGGGETQYF

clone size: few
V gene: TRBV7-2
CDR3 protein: CASSLFPGTQGGIQYF